The clone carrying this TCR beta chain was counted many times. TCR beta CDR3 regions were amplified from RNA transcripts. With the HTBI primer set, the TCR CDR3 went through a first round of RT-PCR. TCRdb reanalysed the multiplex PCR reads using MiXCR and keeps one entry per CDR3 protein. The sample includes a few hundred thousand distinct CDR3 sequences, 15% to 20% of them seen just once. Diagnoses were made from clinical symptoms, serum measures (thyroxine and TRAb), thyroid ultrasound and orbital computed tomography. The sample originates from a study of T cells in Graves' hyperthyroidism and ophthalmopathy. The source material was blood. The receptor comes from a woman in her fifties or sixties with Graves' hyperthyroidism.

CDR3 region: CSSGTSGPHEQYF. In DNA form, the CDR3 reads TGCAGTTCTGGGACTAGCGGACCCCACGAGCAGTACTTC. The chain couples TRBV20-1 to TRBJ2-7; 11 positions agree with TRBD2. Germline V lookup: CDR1 DFQATT, CDR2 SNEGSKA (reference sequence). The CDR3 covers 13 residues. Losses at the gene ends were 8 bases for V and 5 bases for J; bases not matched to a gene: 8.